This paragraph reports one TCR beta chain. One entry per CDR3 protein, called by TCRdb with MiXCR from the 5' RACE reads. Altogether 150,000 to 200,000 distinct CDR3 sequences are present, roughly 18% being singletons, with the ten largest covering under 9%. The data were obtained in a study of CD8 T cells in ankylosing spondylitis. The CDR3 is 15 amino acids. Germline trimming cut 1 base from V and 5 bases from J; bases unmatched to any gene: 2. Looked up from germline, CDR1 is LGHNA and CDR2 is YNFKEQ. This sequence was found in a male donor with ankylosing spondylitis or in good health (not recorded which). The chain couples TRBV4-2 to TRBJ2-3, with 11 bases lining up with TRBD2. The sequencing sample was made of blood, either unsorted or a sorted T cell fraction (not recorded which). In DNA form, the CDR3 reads TGTGCCAGCAGCCAAGGGACTAGCGGGCGAGATACGCAGTATTTT. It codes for CASSQGTSGRDTQYF.